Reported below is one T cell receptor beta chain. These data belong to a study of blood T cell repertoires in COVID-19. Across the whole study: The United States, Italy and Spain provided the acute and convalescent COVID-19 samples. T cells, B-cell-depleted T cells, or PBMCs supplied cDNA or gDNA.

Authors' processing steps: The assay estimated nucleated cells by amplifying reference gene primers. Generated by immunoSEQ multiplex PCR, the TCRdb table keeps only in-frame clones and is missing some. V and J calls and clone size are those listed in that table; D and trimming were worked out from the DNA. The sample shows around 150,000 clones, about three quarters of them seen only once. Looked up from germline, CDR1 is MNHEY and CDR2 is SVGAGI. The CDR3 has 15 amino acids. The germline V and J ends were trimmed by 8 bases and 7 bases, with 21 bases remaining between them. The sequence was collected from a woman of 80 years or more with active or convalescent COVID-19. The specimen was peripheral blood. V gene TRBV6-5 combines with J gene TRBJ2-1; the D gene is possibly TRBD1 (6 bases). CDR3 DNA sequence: TGTGCCAGCCAGGGGAACCAGAATACCGGTAATGAGCAGTTCTTC. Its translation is CASQGNQNTGNEQFF.